The clone carrying this T cell receptor (beta chain) was found a few times. Its cognate antigen is unknown. Assay: immunoSEQ multiplex PCR; the TCRdb copy retains only in-frame clones and omits some. This table holds just over 8,500 clones, approximately 74% found once. This sample stems from a study of chemoradiotherapy in HPV16-positive cancers. Study results and limitations: Only a couple of HPV16-positive patients supplied the functional HPV-specificity definition. During treatment, candidate HPV-specific clones and E7-related motifs expanded in tumor.

Trimming took 6 bases from V and 0 from J, leaving 6 bases between them. The CDR3 contains 13 residues. The germline CDR1 and CDR2 sequences are MDHEN and SYDVKM. Collection took place from a patient who underwent chemoradiotherapy. This clonotype was sampled from a human donor with HPV-associated anogenital cancer. This chain joins TRBV28 and TRBJ1-3, with D hard to call. CDR3 loop: CASSWLSGNTIYF. CDR3 in DNA: TGTGCCAGCAGCTGGCTCTCTGGAAACACCATATATTTT.